The clone carrying this TCR beta chain was counted a few times. Its antigen is as yet unknown. This entry is derived from a study of vaccination and CD4 T cells after COVID-19. Whole-study context: Cells were stimulated with overlapping spike peptide pools from SARS-CoV-2, HCoV-NL63, HCoV-OC43 and HCoV-229E.

Regarding the study as a whole: Median SARS-CoV-2-reactive clonotype numbers rose nonsignificantly, about 21 to 38.

Treatment reported: roughly 11-day PBMC culture with coronavirus spike peptide pools or control peptides (ViraFEST assay). Cultures used two million PBMCs per well, 7.5 to 10 IU/ml IL-2 and approximately 9.6 ug/ml peptides. This CDR3 region has 13 residues. V lost 6 bases, J lost 8 bases, and 2 bases stayed unmatched. Germline V gene data show CDR1 as WSHSY and CDR2 as SAAADI. The Oncomine TCR Beta short-read assay sequenced DNA from cultured CD4+ T cells. The genomic DNA was obtained from cultured CD4+ T cells by extraction with the QIAamp micro DNA kit. Using its own MiXCR run on the PCR reads, TCRdb lists one record per CDR3 protein. The sample contains 15,000 or so distinct CDR3 sequences, about 32% of which appear only once.

The sequence was obtained from a human donor with COVID-19. V is TRBV10-2 and J is TRBJ1-6; TRBD1 agrees at 9 bases. Sequenced sample: cultured CD4+ T cells from blood. This CDR3 is CASRWTGDSPLHF. As DNA, the CDR3 is TGCGCCAGCAGATGGACAGGGGATTCACCCCTCCACTTT.